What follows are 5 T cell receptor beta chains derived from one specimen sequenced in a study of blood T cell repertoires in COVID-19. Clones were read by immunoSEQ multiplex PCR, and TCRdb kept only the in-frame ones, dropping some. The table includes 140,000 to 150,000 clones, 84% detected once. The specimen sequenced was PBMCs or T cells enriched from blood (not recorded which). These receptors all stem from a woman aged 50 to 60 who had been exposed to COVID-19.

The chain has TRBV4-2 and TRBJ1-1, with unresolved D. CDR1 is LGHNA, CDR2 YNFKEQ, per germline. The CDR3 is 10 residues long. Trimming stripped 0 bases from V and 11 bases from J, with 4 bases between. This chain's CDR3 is CASSQDRAFF. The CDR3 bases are TGTGCCAGCAGCCAAGATCGGGCTTTCTTT.

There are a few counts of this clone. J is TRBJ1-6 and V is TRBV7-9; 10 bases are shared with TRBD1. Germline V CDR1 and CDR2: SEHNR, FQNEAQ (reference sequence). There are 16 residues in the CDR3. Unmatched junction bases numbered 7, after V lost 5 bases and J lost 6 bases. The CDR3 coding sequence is TGTGCCAGCAGCCCCCGGGACAGGGGCCTTAATTCACCCCTCCACTTT. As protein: CASSPRDRGLNSPLHF.

CDR3 DNA sequence: TGTGCCAGTAGTATCCAGGGTGATGGCTACACCTTC. Amino acid sequence: CASSIQGDGYTF. This chain links TRBV19 with TRBJ1-2, with D possibly matching TRBD1 (5 bases). The germline V gene has CDR1 LNHDA and CDR2 SQIVND (reference sequence). V lost 3 bases and J lost 6, with 8 bases in between. CDR3 length equals 12 residues.

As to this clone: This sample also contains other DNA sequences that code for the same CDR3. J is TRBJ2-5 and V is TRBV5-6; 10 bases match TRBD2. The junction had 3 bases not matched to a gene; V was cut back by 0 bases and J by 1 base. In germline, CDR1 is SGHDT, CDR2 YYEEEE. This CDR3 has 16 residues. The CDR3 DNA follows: TGTGCCAGCAGCTTGGGACTAGCGGGTCGCCAAGAGACCCAGTACTTC. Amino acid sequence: CASSLGLAGRQETQYF.

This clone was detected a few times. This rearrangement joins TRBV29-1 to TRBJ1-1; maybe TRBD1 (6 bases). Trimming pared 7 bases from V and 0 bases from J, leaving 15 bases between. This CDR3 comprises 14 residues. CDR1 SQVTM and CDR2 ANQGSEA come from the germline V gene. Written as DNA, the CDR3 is TGCAGCGGGAGAGTACAGGGAGTGAACACTGAAGCTTTCTTT. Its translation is CSGRVQGVNTEAFF.